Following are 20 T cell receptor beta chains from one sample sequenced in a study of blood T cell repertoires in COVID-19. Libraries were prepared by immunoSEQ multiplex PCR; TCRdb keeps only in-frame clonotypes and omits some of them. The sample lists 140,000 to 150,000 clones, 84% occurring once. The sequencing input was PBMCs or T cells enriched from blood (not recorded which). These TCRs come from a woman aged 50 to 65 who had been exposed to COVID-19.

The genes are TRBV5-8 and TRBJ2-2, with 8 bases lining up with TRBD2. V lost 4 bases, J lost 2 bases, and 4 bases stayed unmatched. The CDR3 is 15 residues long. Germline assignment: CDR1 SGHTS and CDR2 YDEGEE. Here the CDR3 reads CASSPGTRNTGELFF. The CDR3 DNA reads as TGTGCCAGCAGCCCGGGGACTAGAAACACCGGGGAGCTGTTTTTT.

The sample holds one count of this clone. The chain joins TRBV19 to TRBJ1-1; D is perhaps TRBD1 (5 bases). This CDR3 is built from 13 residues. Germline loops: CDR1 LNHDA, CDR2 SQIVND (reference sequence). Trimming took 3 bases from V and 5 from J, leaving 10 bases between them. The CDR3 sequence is CASSIRGGTEAFF. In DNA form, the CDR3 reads TGTGCCAGTAGTATCCGGGGGGGGACTGAAGCTTTCTTT.

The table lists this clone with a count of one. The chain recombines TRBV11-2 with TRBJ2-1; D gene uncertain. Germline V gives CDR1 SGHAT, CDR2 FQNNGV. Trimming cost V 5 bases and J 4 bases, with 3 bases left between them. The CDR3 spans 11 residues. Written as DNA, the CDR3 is TGTGCCAGCAGCCCATACAATGAGCAGTTCTTC. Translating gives CASSPYNEQFF.

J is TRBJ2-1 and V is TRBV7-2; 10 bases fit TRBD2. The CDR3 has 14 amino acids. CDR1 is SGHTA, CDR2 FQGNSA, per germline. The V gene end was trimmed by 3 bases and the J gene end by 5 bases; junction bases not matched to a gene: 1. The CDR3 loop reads CASSLGLAHNEQFF. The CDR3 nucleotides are TGTGCCAGCAGCTTGGGACTAGCGCACAATGAGCAGTTCTTC.

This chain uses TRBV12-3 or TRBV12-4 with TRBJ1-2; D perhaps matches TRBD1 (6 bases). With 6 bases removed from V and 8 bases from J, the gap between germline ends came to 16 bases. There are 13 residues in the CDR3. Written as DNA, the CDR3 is TGTGCCAGCAGGAACAGGGTAACGGGCGGCTACACCTTC. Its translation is CASRNRVTGGYTF.

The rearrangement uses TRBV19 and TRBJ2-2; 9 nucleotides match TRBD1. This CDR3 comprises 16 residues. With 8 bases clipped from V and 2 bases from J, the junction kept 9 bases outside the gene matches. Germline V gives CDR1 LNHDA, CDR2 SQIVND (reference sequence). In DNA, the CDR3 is TGTGCCAGTGGGACTCGGACAGGGGTTAACACCGGGGAGCTGTTTTTT. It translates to CASGTRTGVNTGELFF.

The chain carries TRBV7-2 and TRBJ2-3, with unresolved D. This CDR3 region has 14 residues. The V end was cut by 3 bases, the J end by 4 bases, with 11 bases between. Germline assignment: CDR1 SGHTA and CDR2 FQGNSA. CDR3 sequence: CASSFKTSADTQYF. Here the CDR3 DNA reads TGTGCCAGCAGCTTTAAGACTTCCGCAGATACGCAGTATTTT. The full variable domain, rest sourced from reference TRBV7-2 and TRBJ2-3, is GAGVSQSPSNKVTEKGKDVELRCDPISGHTALYWYRQSLGQGLEFLIYFQGNSAPDKSGLPSDRFSAERTGGSVSTLTIQRTQQEDSAVYLCASSFKTSADTQYFGPGTRLTVL.

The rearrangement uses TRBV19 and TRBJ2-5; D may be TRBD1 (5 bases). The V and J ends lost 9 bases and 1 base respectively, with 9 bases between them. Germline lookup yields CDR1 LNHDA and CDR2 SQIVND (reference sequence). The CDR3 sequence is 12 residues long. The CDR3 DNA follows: TGTGCCAGGCCGACAGTCCAAGAGACCCAGTACTTC. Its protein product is CARPTVQETQYF.

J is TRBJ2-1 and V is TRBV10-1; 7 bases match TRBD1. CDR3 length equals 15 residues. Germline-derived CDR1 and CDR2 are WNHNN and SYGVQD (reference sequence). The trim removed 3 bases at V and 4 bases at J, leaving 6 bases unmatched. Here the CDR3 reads CASSDLRGPYNEQFF. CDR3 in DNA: TGCGCCAGCAGTGATTTGAGGGGGCCGTACAATGAGCAGTTCTTC.

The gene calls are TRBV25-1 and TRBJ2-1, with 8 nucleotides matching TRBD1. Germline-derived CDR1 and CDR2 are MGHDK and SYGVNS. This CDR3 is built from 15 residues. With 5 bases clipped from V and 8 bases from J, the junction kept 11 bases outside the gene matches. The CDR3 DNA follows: TGTGCCAGCAGTCCTACAGGGGGAAAGCTGTATGAGCAGTTCTTC. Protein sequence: CASSPTGGKLYEQFF.

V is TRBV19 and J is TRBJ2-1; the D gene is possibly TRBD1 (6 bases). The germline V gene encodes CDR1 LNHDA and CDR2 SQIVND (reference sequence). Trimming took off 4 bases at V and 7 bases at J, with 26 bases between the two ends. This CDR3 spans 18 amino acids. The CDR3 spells CASSTTQQGTKRRNEQFF. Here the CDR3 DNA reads TGTGCCAGTAGTACGACCCAACAGGGTACTAAACGTCGAAATGAGCAGTTCTTC.

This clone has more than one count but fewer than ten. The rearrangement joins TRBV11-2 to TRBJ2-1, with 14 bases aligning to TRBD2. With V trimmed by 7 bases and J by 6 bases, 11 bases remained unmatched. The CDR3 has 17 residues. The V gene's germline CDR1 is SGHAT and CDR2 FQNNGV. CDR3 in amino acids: CASNLGTSGRVGNEQFF. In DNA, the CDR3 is TGTGCCAGCAATCTAGGGACTAGCGGGAGAGTAGGCAATGAGCAGTTCTTC.

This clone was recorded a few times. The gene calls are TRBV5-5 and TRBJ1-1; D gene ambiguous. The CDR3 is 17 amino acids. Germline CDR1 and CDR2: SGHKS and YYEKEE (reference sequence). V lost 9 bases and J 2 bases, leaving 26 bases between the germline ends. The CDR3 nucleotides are TGTGCCACCTCCTGGGGAGGTGGATTCCCGTTAAACACTGAAGCTTTCTTT. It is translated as CATSWGGGFPLNTEAFF.

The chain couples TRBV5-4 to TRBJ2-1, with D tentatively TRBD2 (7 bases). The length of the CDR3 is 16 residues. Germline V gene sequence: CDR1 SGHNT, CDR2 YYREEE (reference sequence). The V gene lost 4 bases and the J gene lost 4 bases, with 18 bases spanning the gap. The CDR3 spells CASSHAGGRLYNEQFF. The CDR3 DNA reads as TGTGCCAGCAGCCATGCCGGGGGGCGCCTTTACAATGAGCAGTTCTTC. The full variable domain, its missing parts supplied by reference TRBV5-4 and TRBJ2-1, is ETGVTQSPTHLIKTRGQQVTLRCSSQSGHNTVSWYQQALGQGPQFIFQYYREEENGRGNFPPRFSGLQFPNYSSELNVNALELDDSALYLCASSHAGGRLYNEQFFGPGTRLTVL.

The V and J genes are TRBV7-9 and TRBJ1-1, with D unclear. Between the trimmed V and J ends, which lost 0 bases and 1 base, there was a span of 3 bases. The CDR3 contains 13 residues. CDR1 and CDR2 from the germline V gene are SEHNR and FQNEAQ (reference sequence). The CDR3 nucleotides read TGTGCCAGCAGCTTAGCCGGGAACACTGAAGCTTTCTTT. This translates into CASSLAGNTEAFF.

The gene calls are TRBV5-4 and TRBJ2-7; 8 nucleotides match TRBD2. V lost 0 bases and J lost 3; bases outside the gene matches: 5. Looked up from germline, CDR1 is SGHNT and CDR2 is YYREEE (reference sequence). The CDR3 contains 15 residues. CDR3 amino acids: CASSLVSAGGYEQYF. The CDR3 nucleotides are TGTGCCAGCAGCTTGGTTTCCGCGGGGGGCTACGAGCAGTACTTC.

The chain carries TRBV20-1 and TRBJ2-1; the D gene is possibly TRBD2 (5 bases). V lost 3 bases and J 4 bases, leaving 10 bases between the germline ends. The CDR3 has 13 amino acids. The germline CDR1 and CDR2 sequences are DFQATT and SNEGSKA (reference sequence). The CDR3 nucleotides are TGCAGTGCTAGTGAAAGCGGATACAATGAGCAGTTCTTC. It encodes CSASESGYNEQFF.

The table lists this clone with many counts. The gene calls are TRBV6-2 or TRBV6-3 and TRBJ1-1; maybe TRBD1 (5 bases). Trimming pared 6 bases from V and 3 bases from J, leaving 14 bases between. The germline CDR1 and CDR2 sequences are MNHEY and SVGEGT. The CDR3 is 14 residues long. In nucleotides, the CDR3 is TGTGCCAGCAGCTATTACCGGGGGGACACTGAAGCTTTCTTT. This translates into CASSYYRGDTEAFF.

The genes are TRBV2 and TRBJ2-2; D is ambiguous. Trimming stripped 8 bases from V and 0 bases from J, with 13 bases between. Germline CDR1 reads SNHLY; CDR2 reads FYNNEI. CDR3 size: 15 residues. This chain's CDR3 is CASQGGLANTGELFF. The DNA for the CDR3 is TGTGCCAGCCAAGGCGGCCTCGCGAACACCGGGGAGCTGTTTTTT.

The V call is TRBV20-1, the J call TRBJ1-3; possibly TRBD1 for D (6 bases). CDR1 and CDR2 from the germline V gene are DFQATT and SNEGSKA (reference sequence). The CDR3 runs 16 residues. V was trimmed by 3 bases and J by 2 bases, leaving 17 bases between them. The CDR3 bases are TGCAGTGCTAGTGGAGTCCAAGGGGGGGCTGGAAACACCATATATTTT. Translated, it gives CSASGVQGGAGNTIYF.